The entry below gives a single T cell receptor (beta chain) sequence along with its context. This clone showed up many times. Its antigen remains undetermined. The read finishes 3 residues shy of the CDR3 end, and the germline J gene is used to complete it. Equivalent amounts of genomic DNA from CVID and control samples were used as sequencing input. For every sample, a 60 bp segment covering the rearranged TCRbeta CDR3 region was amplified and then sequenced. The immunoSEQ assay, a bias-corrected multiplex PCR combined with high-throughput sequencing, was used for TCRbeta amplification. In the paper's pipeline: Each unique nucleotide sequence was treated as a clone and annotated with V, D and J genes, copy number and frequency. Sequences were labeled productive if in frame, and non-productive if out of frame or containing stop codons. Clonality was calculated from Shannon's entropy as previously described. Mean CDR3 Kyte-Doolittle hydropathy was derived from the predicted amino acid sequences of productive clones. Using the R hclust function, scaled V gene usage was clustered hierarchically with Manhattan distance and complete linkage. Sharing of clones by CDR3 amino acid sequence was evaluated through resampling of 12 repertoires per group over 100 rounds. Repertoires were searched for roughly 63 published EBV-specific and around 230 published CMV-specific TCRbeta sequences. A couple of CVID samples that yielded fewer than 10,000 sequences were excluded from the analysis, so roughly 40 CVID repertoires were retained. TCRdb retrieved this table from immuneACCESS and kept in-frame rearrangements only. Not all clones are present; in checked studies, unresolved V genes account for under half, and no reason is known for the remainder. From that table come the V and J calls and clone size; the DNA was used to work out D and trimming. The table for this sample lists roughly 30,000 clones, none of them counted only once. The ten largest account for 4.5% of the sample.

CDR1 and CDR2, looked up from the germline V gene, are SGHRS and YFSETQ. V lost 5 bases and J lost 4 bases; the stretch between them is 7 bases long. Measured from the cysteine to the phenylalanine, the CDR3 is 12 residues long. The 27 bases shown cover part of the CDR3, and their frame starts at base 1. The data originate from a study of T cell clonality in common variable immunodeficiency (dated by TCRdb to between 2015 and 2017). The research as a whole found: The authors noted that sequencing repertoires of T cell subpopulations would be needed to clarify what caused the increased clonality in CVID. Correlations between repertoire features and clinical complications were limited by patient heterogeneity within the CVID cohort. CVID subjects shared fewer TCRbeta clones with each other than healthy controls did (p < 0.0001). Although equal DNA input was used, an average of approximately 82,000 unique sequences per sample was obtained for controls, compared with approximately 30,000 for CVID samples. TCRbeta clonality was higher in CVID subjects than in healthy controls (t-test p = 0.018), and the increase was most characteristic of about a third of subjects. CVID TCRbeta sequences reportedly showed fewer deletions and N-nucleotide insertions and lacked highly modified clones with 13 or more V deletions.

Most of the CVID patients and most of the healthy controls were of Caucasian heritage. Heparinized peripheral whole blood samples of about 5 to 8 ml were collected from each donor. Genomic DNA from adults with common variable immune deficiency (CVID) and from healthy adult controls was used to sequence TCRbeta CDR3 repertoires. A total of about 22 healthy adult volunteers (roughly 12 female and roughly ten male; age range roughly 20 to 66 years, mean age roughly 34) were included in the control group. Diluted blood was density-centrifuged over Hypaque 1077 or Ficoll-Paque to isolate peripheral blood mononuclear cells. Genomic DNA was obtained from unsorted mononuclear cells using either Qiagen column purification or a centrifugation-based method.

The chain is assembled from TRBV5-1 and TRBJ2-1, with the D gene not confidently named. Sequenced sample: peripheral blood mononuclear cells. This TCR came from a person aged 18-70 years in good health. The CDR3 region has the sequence CASRINYNEQFF. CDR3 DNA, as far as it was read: TGCGCCAGCAGAATTAATTACAATGAG.